Below, one T cell receptor beta chain is given with its context. The antigen is undetermined. This sample is part of a study of CXCR3-negative and CXCR3-positive naive CD8 T cells. Study-level findings and limits: Naive cells that were CXCR3-positive had more hydrophobic TRB CDR3s (compared with CXCR3-negative naive cells). TRB CDR3 properties were used to infer TCR strength, and surface CD5 was comparable between naive subsets. Diversity was high in both naive subsets and much lower in memory cells. Whereas memory cells differed, naive CXCR3-negative and CXCR3-positive cells shared similar TRBV-TRBJ usage.

Sorts that each held 270,000 or so cells were run in triplicate for every CD8+ T cell subset. CDR1 is SQVTM, CDR2 ANQGSEA, per germline. This CDR3 comprises 13 residues. cDNA libraries for TRB were generated by 5' RACE incorporating UMI labels. With the 5' RACE reads reprocessed, TCRdb shows one record per CDR3 protein and no DNA. The sample totals about 130,000 distinct CDR3 sequences. The TCR originated in a human donor in good health. Some clones in this sample may be carry-over from other donors' samples. The chain combines TRBV29-1 with TRBJ2-7; lacking DNA, the TRBD2 call made by TCRdb goes unchecked. Sequencing used naive CXCR3+ CD8+ T cells from blood. The subset: CD45RO-CCR7+CD27+CD95- naive CD8+ T cells expressing CXCR3 (TNR3+). The CDR3 loop reads CSVPRGGGYEQYF.